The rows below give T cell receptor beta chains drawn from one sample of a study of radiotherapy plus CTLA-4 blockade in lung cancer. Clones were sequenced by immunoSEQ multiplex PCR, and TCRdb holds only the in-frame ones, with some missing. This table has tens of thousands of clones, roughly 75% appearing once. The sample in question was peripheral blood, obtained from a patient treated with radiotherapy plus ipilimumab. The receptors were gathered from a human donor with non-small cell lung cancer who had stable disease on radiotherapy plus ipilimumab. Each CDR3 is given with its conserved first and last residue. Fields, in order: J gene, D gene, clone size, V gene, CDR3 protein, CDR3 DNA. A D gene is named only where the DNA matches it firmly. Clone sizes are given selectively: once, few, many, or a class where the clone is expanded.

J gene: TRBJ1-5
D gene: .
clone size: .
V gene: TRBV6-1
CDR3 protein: CASSEIFGRVVAQPQHF
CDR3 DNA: TGTGCCAGCAGTGAAATTTTTGGCAGGGTTGTTGCTCAGCCCCAGCATTTT

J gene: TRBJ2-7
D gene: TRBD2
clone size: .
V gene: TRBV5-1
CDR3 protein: CASSPWSSGGPTYEQYF
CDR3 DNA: TGCGCCAGCAGCCCCTGGAGTAGCGGGGGACCAACCTACGAGCAGTACTTC

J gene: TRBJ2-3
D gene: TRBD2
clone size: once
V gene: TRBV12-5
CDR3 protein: CASGTSGGDTQYF
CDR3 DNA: TGTGCTAGTGGCACTAGCGGGGGAGATACGCAGTATTTT

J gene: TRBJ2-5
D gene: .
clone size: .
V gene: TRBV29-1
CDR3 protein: CSVNEGEETQYF
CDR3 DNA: TGCAGCGTGAACGAGGGGGAGGAGACCCAGTACTTC

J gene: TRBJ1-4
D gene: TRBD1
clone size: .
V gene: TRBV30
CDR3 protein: CAWSGDSNEKLFF
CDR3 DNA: TGTGCCTGGAGTGGGGACAGTAATGAAAAACTGTTTTTT

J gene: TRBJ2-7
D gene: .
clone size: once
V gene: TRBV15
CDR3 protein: CATRGVGEQYF
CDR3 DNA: TGTGCCACCAGGGGCGTCGGCGAGCAGTACTTC

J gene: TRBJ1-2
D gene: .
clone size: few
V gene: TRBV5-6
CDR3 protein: CASSLRGYGYTF
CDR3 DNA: TGTGCCAGCAGCTTGAGGGGGTATGGCTACACCTTC

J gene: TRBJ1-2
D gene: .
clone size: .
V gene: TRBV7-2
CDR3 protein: CASSPGQLNYGYTF
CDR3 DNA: TGTGCCAGCAGCCCGGGACAATTAAACTATGGCTACACCTTC

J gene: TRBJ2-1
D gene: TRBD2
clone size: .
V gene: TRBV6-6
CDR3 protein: CASRKGLAGDYNEQFF
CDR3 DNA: TGTGCCAGCAGAAAGGGACTAGCGGGGGACTACAATGAGCAGTTCTTC

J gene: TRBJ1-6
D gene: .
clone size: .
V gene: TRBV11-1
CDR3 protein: CASSLRAGWSSPLHF
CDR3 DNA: TGTGCCAGCAGCTTACGGGCGGGATGGTCTTCACCCCTCCACTTT

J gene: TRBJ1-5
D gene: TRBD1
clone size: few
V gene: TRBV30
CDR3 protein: CAWSKGDRHSNQPQHF
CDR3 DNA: TGTGCCTGGAGTAAGGGGGACAGGCATAGCAATCAGCCCCAGCATTTT

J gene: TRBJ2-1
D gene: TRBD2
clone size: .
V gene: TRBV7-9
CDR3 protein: CASSLLRGGINNEQFF
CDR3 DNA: TGTGCCAGCAGCTTACTACGGGGGGGCATCAACAATGAGCAGTTCTTC

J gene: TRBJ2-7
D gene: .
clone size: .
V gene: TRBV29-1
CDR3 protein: CSVQGLGTYEQYF
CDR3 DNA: TGCAGCGTGCAGGGTTTGGGGACCTACGAGCAGTACTTC

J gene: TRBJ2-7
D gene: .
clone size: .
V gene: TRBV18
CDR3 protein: CASSAPRDYEQYF
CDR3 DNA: TGTGCCAGCTCAGCCCCCAGGGACTACGAGCAGTACTTC

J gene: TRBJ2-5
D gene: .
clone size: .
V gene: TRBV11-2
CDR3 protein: CASSQGLQGTQYF
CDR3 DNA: TGTGCCAGCAGCCAGGGGTTACAGGGGACCCAGTACTTC

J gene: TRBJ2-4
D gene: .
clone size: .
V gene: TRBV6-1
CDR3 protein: CASSDPVLAKNIQYF
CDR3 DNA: TGTGCCAGCAGTGACCCGGTACTAGCCAAAAACATTCAGTACTTC

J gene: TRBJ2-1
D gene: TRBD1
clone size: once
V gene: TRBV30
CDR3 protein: CAWWTGNYNEQFF
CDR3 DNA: TGTGCCTGGTGGACAGGGAACTACAATGAGCAGTTCTTC

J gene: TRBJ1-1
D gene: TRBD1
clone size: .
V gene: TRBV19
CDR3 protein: CASTHRGLKDTEAFF
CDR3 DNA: TGTGCCAGTACCCACAGGGGGCTGAAGGACACTGAAGCTTTCTTT

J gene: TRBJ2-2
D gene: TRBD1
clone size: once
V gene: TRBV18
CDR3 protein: CASSILPGQGPSNTGELFF
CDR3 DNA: TGTGCCAGCTCAATACTTCCGGGACAGGGGCCCTCGAACACCGGGGAGCTGTTTTTT

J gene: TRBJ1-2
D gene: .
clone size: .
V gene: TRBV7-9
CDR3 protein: CASSSPSGNYGYTF
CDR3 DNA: TGTGCCAGCAGCTCCCCCTCAGGGAACTATGGCTACACCTTC

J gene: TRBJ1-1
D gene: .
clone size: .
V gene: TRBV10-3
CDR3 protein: CAISRQSMNTEAFF
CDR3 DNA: TGTGCCATCAGTCGACAGAGCATGAACACTGAAGCTTTCTTT

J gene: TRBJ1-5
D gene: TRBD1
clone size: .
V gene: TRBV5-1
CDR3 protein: CASSLDGQVNQPQHF
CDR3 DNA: TGCGCCAGCAGCTTGGACGGACAGGTCAATCAGCCCCAGCATTTT

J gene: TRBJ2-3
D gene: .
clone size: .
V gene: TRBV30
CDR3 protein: CAWSGISTDTQYF
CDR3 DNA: TGTGCCTGGTCCGGGATAAGCACAGATACGCAGTATTTT

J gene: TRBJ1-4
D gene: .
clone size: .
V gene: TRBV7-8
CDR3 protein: CASSATAGEGEKLFF
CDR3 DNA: TGTGCCAGCAGCGCGACTGCAGGGGAAGGGGAAAAACTGTTTTTT

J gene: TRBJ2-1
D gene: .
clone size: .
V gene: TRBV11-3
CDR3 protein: CASSLVDGNQFF
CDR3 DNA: TGTGCCAGCAGCTTAGTGGACGGGAACCAGTTCTTC

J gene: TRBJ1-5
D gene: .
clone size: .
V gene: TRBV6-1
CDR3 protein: CATQLGVDSNQPQHF
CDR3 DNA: TGTGCCACCCAACTGGGAGTAGATAGCAATCAGCCCCAGCATTTT

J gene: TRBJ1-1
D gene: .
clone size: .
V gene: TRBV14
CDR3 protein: CASSQDSVRRGEAFF
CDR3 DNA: TGTGCCAGCAGCCAAGATTCTGTGAGGCGTGGTGAAGCTTTCTTT

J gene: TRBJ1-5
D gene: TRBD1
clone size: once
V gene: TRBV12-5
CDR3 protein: CASGLPGGGNQPQHF
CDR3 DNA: TGTGCTAGTGGTTTGCCAGGGGGCGGCAATCAGCCCCAGCATTTT

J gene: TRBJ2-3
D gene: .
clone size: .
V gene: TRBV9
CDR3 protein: CASSATDTQYF
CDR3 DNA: TGTGCCAGCAGCGCAACAGATACGCAGTATTTT

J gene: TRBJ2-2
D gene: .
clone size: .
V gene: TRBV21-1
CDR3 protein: CANPTRQHPLGHTGELFF
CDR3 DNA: TGTGCCAACCCCACCCGACAGCACCCTCTCGGCCACACCGGGGAGCTGTTTTTT

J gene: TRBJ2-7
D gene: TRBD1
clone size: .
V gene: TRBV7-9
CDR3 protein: CASSPLIRDRAHEQYF
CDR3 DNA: TGTGCCAGCAGCCCCTTGATCCGGGACAGGGCCCACGAGCAGTACTTC

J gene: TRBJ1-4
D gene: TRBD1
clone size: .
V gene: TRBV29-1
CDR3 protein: CSVEDSYRGGEKLFF
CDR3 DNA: TGCAGCGTTGAAGATTCGTACAGGGGTGGCGAAAAACTGTTTTTT

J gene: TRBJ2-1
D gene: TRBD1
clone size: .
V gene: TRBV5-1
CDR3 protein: CASAAGQGYRSSYNEQFF
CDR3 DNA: TGCGCCAGCGCCGCGGGACAGGGGTACCGCAGCTCCTACAATGAGCAGTTCTTC

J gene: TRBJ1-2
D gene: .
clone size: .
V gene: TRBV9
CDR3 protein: CASSASPGQDYGYTF
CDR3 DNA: TGTGCCAGCAGTGCGTCCCCGGGACAAGACTATGGCTACACCTTC

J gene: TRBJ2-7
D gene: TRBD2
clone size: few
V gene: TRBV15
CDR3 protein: CATSRGGVLDYGQYF
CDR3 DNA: TGTGCCACCAGCAGGGGGGGGGTACTGGACTACGGGCAGTACTTC

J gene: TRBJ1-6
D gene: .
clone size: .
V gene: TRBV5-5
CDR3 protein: CASSPIRVSDNSPLHF
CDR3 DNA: TGTGCCAGCAGCCCGATCAGGGTCTCTGATAATTCACCCCTCCACTTT

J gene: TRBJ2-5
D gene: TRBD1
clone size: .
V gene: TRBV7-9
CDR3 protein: CASSSIWTGRVTQYF
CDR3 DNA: TGTGCCAGCAGCTCGATCTGGACAGGCCGGGTGACCCAGTACTTC

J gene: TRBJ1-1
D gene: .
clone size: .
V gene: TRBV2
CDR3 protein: CASSGGRGFSSEAFF
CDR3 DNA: TGTGCCAGCAGTGGGGGGCGGGGGTTCAGCTCTGAAGCTTTCTTT

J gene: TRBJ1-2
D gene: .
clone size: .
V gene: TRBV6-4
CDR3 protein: CASSEAYPVIGGYTF
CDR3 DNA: TGTGCCAGCAGTGAGGCTTATCCTGTCATCGGGGGCTACACCTTC

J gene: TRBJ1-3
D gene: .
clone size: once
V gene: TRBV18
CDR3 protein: CASSPSQVISGNTIYF
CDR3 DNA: TGTGCCAGCTCGCCCTCACAGGTGATCTCTGGAAACACCATATATTTT

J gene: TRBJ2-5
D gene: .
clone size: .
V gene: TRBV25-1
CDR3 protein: CASSEYNQGRGETQYF
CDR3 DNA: TGTGCCAGCAGTGAATATAATCAGGGTCGCGGAGAGACCCAGTACTTC

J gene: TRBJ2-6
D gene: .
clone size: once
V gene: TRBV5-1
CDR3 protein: CASSSAGANVLTF
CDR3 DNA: TGCGCCAGCAGTTCAGCTGGGGCCAACGTCCTGACTTTC

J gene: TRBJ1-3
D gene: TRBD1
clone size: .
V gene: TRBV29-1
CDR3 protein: CSAVRDSGGNTIYF
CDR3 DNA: TGCAGCGCGGTCCGGGACAGCGGTGGAAACACCATATATTTT

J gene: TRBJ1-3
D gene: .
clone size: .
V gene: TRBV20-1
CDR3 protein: CRAGSGNTIYF
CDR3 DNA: TGCAGGGCGGGTTCTGGAAACACCATATATTTT

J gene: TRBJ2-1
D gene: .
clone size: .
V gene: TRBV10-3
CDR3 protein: CAHSSVYNEQFF
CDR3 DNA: TGTGCCCACAGTAGTGTGTACAATGAGCAGTTCTTC

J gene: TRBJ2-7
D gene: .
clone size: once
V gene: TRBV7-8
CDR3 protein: CASSRDIAYEQYF
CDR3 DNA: TGTGCCAGCAGCCGCGACATCGCCTACGAGCAGTACTTC

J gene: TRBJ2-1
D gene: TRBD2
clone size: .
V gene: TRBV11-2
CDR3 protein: CASSFRLATMNEQFF
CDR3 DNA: TGTGCCAGCAGCTTCAGACTAGCGACTATGAATGAGCAGTTCTTC

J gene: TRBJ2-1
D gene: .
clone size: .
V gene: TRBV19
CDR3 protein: CASRPFGSEQFF
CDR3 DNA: TGTGCCAGTAGGCCGTTCGGGTCTGAGCAGTTCTTC

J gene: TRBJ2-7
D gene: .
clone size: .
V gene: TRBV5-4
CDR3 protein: CASRASGETYEQYF
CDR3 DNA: TGTGCCAGCAGGGCCTCAGGGGAAACCTACGAGCAGTACTTC